This entry is about one TCR beta chain. What it binds is not known. This entry belongs to a study of cytomegalovirus exposure and HLA in healthy donors. Study findings and constraints: Under in vitro conditions, three CMV-associated chains were confirmed as specific for CMV antigens.

The CDR3 is 15 amino acids. With 2 bases clipped from V and 8 bases from J, the junction kept 8 bases outside the gene matches. Germline V gene sequence: CDR1 SGHNT, CDR2 YENEEA. The PCR employed 60 Vbeta primers together with 13 Jbeta primers. Using immunoSEQ multiplex PCR, the repertoire was profiled, and TCRdb retains in-frame clones only, with some absent. This sample has about 120,000 clones, with more than 60% found just once. The J gene is TRBJ2-4, the V gene TRBV11-3, with 8 bases lining up with TRBD2. This sequence originates from a man aged 25 to 40 in good health and CMV-seropositive. Sequenced input: PBMCs. The CDR3 region is CASSLYGAGEDIQYF. CDR3 DNA: TGTGCCAGCAGCTTATACGGAGCGGGGGAGGACATTCAGTACTTC. Based on the CDR3 plus reference TRBV11-3 and TRBJ2-4, the full variable domain is EAGVVQSPRYKIIEKKQPVAFWCNPISGHNTLYWYLQNLGQGPELLIRYENEEAVDDSQLPKDRFSAERLKGVDSTLKIQPAELGDSAVYLCASSLYGAGEDIQYFGAGTRLSVL.